These 15 T cell receptor beta chains were all obtained from the same sample, sequenced in a study of tumor-infiltrating lymphocytes in primary liver carcinoma. The authors made TCR beta cDNA from around 500 ng total RNA with a constant-region primer. Amplification in three nested multiplex PCR rounds with slightly modified ARM-PCR gave rise to TCR beta libraries. The opening two PCR rounds, approximately 10 cycles each, paired TRBV1-TRBV30 forward primers with a C-beta reverse primer. MiXCR, run by TCRdb on the multiplex PCR reads, gives a single entry per CDR3 protein. The data hold approximately 190,000 distinct CDR3 sequences, with 70% to 90% observed a single time. For each extraction, RNA and DNA were obtained together from 20-30 mg of unsorted bulk tissue. Sequencing input: tumor tissue from primary liver carcinoma. All receptors derive from a man in his forties with primary liver carcinoma and hepatitis B virus infection.

Remarks on this clonotype: A much larger clone lies one base from this, so it may be a read error. Given the absence of the conserved phenylalanine or tryptophan at the CDR3 end, a read error is likely. The chain is built from TRBV5-1 and TRBJ1-6, with TRBD1 identical over 7 bases. The CDR3 spans 14 residues. Trimming took 4 bases from V and 7 from J; bases not matched to a gene: 5. Germline V gene sequence: CDR1 SGHRS, CDR2 YFSETQ. The CDR3 nucleotides read TGCGCCAGCAGCCCTGGGACAGCGAATTCACCCCTCCACTAT. Amino acids: CASSPGTANSPLHY.

With regard to this clonotype: No conserved phenylalanine or tryptophan ends this CDR3, so it is likely a read error. V gene TRBV6-1 combines with J gene TRBJ1-1; D might be TRBD1 (6 bases). This CDR3 has 13 residues. The germline V gene has CDR1 MNHNS and CDR2 SASEGT. CDR3 region: CASSAQGRTGAFS. CDR3 nucleotides: TGTGCCAGCAGTGCACAGGGTAGGACTGGAGCTTTCTCT.

For this clonotype: This may stem from a read error, because a much larger clone lies one nucleotide away. The chain couples TRBV30 to TRBJ2-4, with 7 positions matching TRBD2. In germline, CDR1 is GTSNPN, CDR2 SVGIG (reference sequence). CDR3 length: 13 residues. Losses at the gene ends were 1 base for V and 8 bases for J; bases not matched to a gene: 5. CDR3 residues: CAWSGEGRDIQYF. The CDR3 region has the DNA TGTGCCTGGAGTGGGGAGGGGAGGGACATTCAGTACTTC.

V gene TRBV6-1 combines with J gene TRBJ2-7; D is uncertain. In germline, CDR1 is MNHNS, CDR2 SASEGT. The CDR3 has 15 residues. The CDR3 loop reads CGCIEYKQSSYEQYF. The CDR3 coding sequence is TGTGGCTGCATTGAATACAAGCAGAGCTCCTACGAGCAGTACTTC.

This rearrangement joins TRBV7-2 to TRBJ2-1; TRBD1 or TRBD2 may be the D gene (5 bases each). This CDR3 has 16 amino acids. Per germline, CDR1 SGHTA and CDR2 FQGNSA. Trimming shortened V by 1 base and J by 3 bases, and 13 bases separated the two germline ends. This CDR3 is CASSLVGTPNYNEQFF. CDR3 coding DNA: TGTGCCAGCAGCTTAGTGGGGACCCCCAACTACAATGAGCAGTTCTTC.

About this clonotype itself: At one of its ends the junction is not consistent with the germline gene, which may arise from a read error. The chain couples TRBV11-1 to TRBJ1-1, with 7 bases that match TRBD1. The germline V gene encodes CDR1 SGHAT and CDR2 FQDESV (reference sequence). There are 15 residues in the CDR3. The CDR3 loop is CVSSPRQGRNAEAFF. The DNA for the CDR3 is TGTGTCAGCAGCCCACGACAGGGTCGGAACGCTGAAGCTTTCTTT.

As regards this clonotype: This may come from a read error, since a much larger clone is one base off. The chain links TRBV6-6 to TRBJ2-2; 14 nucleotides align to TRBD2. Unmatched junction bases numbered 17, after V lost 2 bases and J lost 9 bases. This CDR3 contains 20 residues. Per germline, CDR1 MNHNY and CDR2 SVGAGI (reference sequence). The CDR3 protein is CASSYMGTGLAGVKSRELFF. The CDR3 nucleotides read TGTGCCAGCAGTTACATGGGAACGGGACTAGCGGGAGTTAAGTCCAGGGAGCTGTTTTTT.

The CDR3 bases are TGCGCCAGCAGCGAGAGGGGGTTTGAAGAAAACATTCAGTACTTC. Translating gives CASSERGFEENIQYF. V gene TRBV5-1 combines with J gene TRBJ2-4, with D perhaps TRBD1 (6 bases). Per the germline V gene, CDR1 is SGHRS and CDR2 is YFSETQ. This CDR3 has 15 residues. V dropped 4 bases and J dropped 5 bases, with 16 bases sitting between them.

This clonotype was observed a single time. Germline is not matched at one junction end, which may reflect a read error. The rearrangement joins TRBV4-2 to TRBJ2-3; TRBD1 might be the D (6 bases). Germline V gene data show CDR1 as LGHNA and CDR2 as YNFKEQ. The CDR3 contains 15 residues. The CDR3 bases are TGTGCCAGCAGCCTAACCCGGACAGCGACAGATACGAAGTACTTT. As protein: CASSLTRTATDTKYF.

Regarding this clonotype: A much larger clone is a single base away; this may be a read error. The rearrangement uses TRBV28 and TRBJ1-2; 8 nucleotides line up with TRBD1. The CDR3 length is 15 residues. Looked up from germline, CDR1 is MDHEN and CDR2 is SYDVKM. The CDR3 loop is CANSSGTGQYYGYTF. For the CDR3, the DNA is TGTGCCAACAGTTCCGGGACAGGACAATACTATGGCTACACCTTC.

A remark on this clonotype: One end of the junction does not line up with germline, which may come from a read error. J is TRBJ2-7 and V is TRBV14; the D gene is possibly TRBD1 (5 bases). CDR1 and CDR2 from the germline V gene are SGHDN and FVKESK. The CDR3 is 13 residues long. In nucleotides, the CDR3 is TGTGCCAGCAGCTACGTCGACAGTTACGAGCACTACTTC. Protein product: CASSYVDSYEHYF. The full variable domain, completed using reference TRBV14 and TRBJ2-7, is EAGVTQFPSHSVIEKGQTVTLRCDPISGHDNLYWYRRVMGKEIKFLLHFVKESKQDESGMPNNRFLAERTGGTYSTLKVQPAELEDSGVYFCASSYVDSYEHYFGPGTRLTVT.

By proportion, this clonotype is medium-sized. The rearrangement links TRBV12-3 or TRBV12-4 to TRBJ1-1, with D unclear. This CDR3 spans 13 amino acids. V was trimmed by 6 bases and J by 2 bases, leaving 10 bases between them. CDR3 residues: CASRIRINTEAFF. DNA for the CDR3: TGTGCCAGCAGGATTCGAATTAACACTGAAGCTTTCTTT.

Remarks on this clonotype: No conserved phenylalanine or tryptophan is present at the end of the CDR3, so a read error is the likely explanation. The chain employs TRBV6-1 and TRBJ2-7; D possibly matches TRBD1 or TRBD2 (7 bases each). Germline loops: CDR1 MNHNS, CDR2 SASEGT. The CDR3 has 16 residues. The CDR3 reads CASSEDPGGGSYGQYL. The CDR3 nucleotides read TGTGCCAGCAGTGAGGATCCAGGGGGGGGCTCCTACGGGCAGTACTTA.

As to this clonotype: Its ends do not fully match the called genes, so a read error is possible. V and J are TRBV4-3 and TRBJ2-1; D is unclear. CDR1 and CDR2 from the germline V gene are LGHNA and YSLEER. The length of the CDR3 is 14 residues. CDR3: CTSSQESLHNEQFF. The CDR3 DNA sequence: TGCACCAGCAGCCAAGAGTCGCTGCACAATGAGCAGTTCTTC.

Worth noting for this clonotype: The missing conserved phenylalanine or tryptophan at the end of this CDR3 makes a read error likely. The gene calls are TRBV6-1 and TRBJ2-7, with TRBD2 identical over 9 bases. The end of the DNA is better explained by TRBJ2-1, so the J call may be wrong. CDR1 MNHNS and CDR2 SASEGT come from the germline V gene. The CDR3 runs 15 residues. The CDR3 nucleotides are TGTGCCAGCACTAGTAGCGGGAGCCTTACCTACGAGCAGTTCTTA. It is translated as CASTSSGSLTYEQFL.